This TCR beta chain appears in the sequencing data of a study of shared clonotypes between healthy human individuals (dated by TCRdb to about 2020). Background for the entire study: The cohort included a few men and a couple of women between 18 and 49 years of age. For each donor, three plates each were used for CD4 naive and CD4 memory, two plates were used for CD8 naive, and one plate was used for CD8 memory. Blood TCR repertoires of 5 or 6 healthy adults were deeply sequenced to estimate repertoire size and the extent of clonotype sharing between individuals. Different laboratories and diverse techniques were used to prepare libraries and sequence TCR repertoires, to increase sequencing depth and limit assay-specific biases. Leukapheresis yielded between about 0.94 and 10 billion PBMCs per donor.

TCR CDR3 regions were amplified from genomic DNA by multiplex PCR using the deep immunoSEQ assay. For each cell subset, the extracted genomic DNA was distributed evenly across all wells of several immunoSEQ 96-well plates, and each plate served as one replicate. Each replicate PCR for sorted subsets received about 0.2 ug genomic DNA, equal to about 30,000 T cell genomes. The purified libraries were quantified using a Qubit 3.0 fluorometer, sized with a Bioanalyzer 2100, and then quantified again using the KAPA Library Quantification kit. Every immunoSEQ 96-well plate was sequenced on a separate single-read 150-cycle Illumina NextSeq 550 flow cell. Per the authors' processing: Because only junctional sequences without quality scores were contained in the immunoSEQ output, filtering matching that applied to full-length reads could not be performed. Sequences were annotated with PyIR, a Python wrapper for IgBLAST v1.9, and V/J genes and CDR3 were assigned using IMGT germline references. Any read was removed if the V/J assignment was weak (E-value above 1e-6), the CDR3 was missing, or the read contained stop codons, out-of-frame junctions, or ambiguous translated residues. A V3J clonotype was defined by an identical inferred V gene, J gene, and CDR3 amino acid sequence. To compute the percentage overlap between repertoires, the number of shared unique clonotypes was divided by the size of the smaller repertoire. RTK rarefaction, the Chao1 estimator, and Recon v2.1 estimates of unobserved clonotypes were used to assess repertoire richness. For all TCRbeta clonotypes obtained by the gDNA method from a few donors, generation probabilities were computed with OLGA. This is the immuneACCESS table as TCRdb keeps it, with only in-frame sequences that have V and J called. A part of the clones is gone; compared with another copy, unresolved V genes explain less than half, and the rest is unexplained. The DNA gave D and trimming, while V, J and clone size come from that table. In all, the sample holds under 1,100,000 clones, and around 76% of those were seen once. The ten largest clones represent about 1.4% of the sample.

The donors were healthy, HIV-negative adults with no recently reported acute infections or vaccinations. Every donor was a Caucasian adult living in Nashville, Tennessee, USA. CD4+ T cells were enriched by magnetic negative selection; naive cells were then positively selected on CD45RA, and the negative fraction formed the memory subset. Blood was collected by leukapheresis, and PBMCs were isolated by Ficoll-Histopaque density gradient centrifugation and then cryopreserved in liquid nitrogen vapor phase. Purity and quantity of every magnetically sorted T cell population were checked by analytical flow cytometry. Genomic DNA was isolated from every sorted fraction and measured by UV absorbance on a Nanodrop 2000c. What the research found in general, with its limitations: Compared with non-shared clonotypes, the clonotypes found in all four sorted-subset donors had higher generation probabilities. Even with the large sequencing depth, rarefaction of the sorted-subset datasets indicated that sequencing was incomplete. Based on pairwise subsampling, the degree of clonotype sharing among donors was expected to be affected by sequencing depth. Approximately 5% of naive CD4, approximately 3.7% of naive CD8, roughly 2.5% of memory CD4, and over 0.35% of memory CD8 clonotypes were shared across a few donors. Sampling was limited to blood, and TCR repertoires in tissue likely differ from TCR repertoires in blood. The genetic and exposure-history diversity represented was limited by the small number of donors. Naive subsets generally had larger estimated clonotype richness than memory subsets did.

A word on this clone: Its antigen remains unidentified. Within one base of it there is no much larger clone, and no base qualities were kept.

Cut back by 0 bases and 2 bases, the V and J ends lie 10 bases apart. Reading from cysteine to phenylalanine, the CDR3 counts 14 amino acids. The retained sequence is limited to the CDR3, 42 bases, with the frame set at the first base. The CDR1 and CDR2 encoded by the germline V gene are SQVTM and ANQGSEA. This clonotype originated in a man aged 18 to 30 in good health. Recombination joined TRBV29-1 with TRBJ2-5; the D gene lacks a confident call. Sequenced input: memory CD4+ T cells sorted from blood. This sample's cell subset or site label indicates: CD45RA-negative fraction. The DNA is as follows: TGCAGCGTTGAAGATAGAGGTGGGCAAGAGACCCAGTACTTC. Translated, this gives CSVEDRGGQETQYF.